This T cell receptor (beta chain) was documented in a study of shared clonotypes between healthy human individuals (dated by TCRdb to the early 2020s). Notes on the research overall: The cohort comprised two women and three men aged 18 to 49 years. To estimate repertoire size and how much clonotypes are shared between individuals, the study performed deep sequencing of blood TCR repertoires from roughly five healthy adults. Leukapheresis yielded between about 0.94 and 8.9 billion PBMCs per donor. Different laboratories and diverse techniques were used to prepare libraries and sequence TCR repertoires, to increase sequencing depth and limit assay-specific biases. For each donor, CD4 naive and CD4 memory were each given three plates, CD8 naive was given two plates, and CD8 memory was given one plate. Broader findings and caveats from the paper: Based on pairwise subsampling, the degree of clonotype sharing among donors was expected to be affected by sequencing depth. About 5% of naive CD4, around 3.5% of naive CD8, 2.3% of memory CD4, and roughly 0.4% of memory CD8 clonotypes were shared across a handful of donors. Larger estimated clonotype richness was generally found for naive subsets than for memory subsets. Compared with non-shared clonotypes, clonotypes shared by all four sorted-subset donors had higher generation probabilities. Even with the large sequencing depth, rarefaction of the sorted-subset datasets indicated that sequencing was incomplete. Because the study included a small number of donors, the genetic and exposure-history diversity represented was limited. Sampling was restricted to blood, and TCR repertoires in tissues likely differ from the TCR repertoires found in blood.

With regard to this clone: It has no known antigen specificity. Base quality data are lacking; no much larger clone is found one base away.

Healthy HIV-negative adults with no recently reported acute infections or vaccinations were included as donors. Every donor was a Caucasian adult residing in Nashville, Tennessee, USA. CD4+ T cells were enriched by magnetic negative selection; naive cells were then positively selected on CD45RA, and the negative fraction formed the memory subset. After blood collection by leukapheresis, PBMCs were isolated using Ficoll-Histopaque density gradient centrifugation and then cryopreserved in the vapor phase of liquid nitrogen. Analytical flow cytometry was used to check the purity and quantity of each magnetically sorted T cell population. Genomic DNA was isolated from every sorted fraction and measured by UV absorbance on a Nanodrop 2000c. Using the deep immunoSEQ assay, multiplex PCR amplified TCR CDR3 regions from genomic DNA. Genomic DNA extracted from each cell subset was distributed evenly over all wells of several immunoSEQ 96-well plates, and each plate served as one replicate. For sorted subsets, each replicate PCR was loaded with about 200 ng genomic DNA, equivalent to approximately 33,000 T cell genomes. Purified libraries were measured with a Qubit 3.0 fluorometer, size-checked on a Bioanalyzer 2100, and measured again with the KAPA Library Quantification kit. Each immunoSEQ 96-well plate was sequenced on its own single-read 150-cycle Illumina NextSeq 550 flow cell. In the source study's methods: Because only junctional sequences without quality scores were contained in the immunoSEQ output, filtering matching that applied to full-length reads could not be performed. Sequences were annotated with PyIR, a Python wrapper for IgBLAST v1.9, using IMGT germline references to assign V/J genes and CDR3. Any read was removed if the V/J assignment was weak (E-value above 1e-6), the CDR3 was missing, or the read contained stop codons, out-of-frame junctions, or ambiguous translated residues. A V3J clonotype was defined by an identical inferred V gene, J gene, and CDR3 amino acid sequence. The percentage overlap between two repertoires was calculated by dividing the number of shared unique clonotypes by the size of the smaller repertoire. Repertoire richness was assessed with RTK rarefaction, the Chao1 estimator, and Recon v2.1 estimates of unobserved clonotypes. Generation probabilities for all TCRbeta clonotypes obtained by the gDNA method from a few donors were computed using OLGA. TCRdb carries this immuneACCESS record with in-frame sequences only. Its versions omit some clonotypes, under half of them owing to an unresolved V gene in the studies checked, with the rest unexplained. V and J calls and clone size are those listed in that table; D and trimming were worked out from the DNA. The sample data list approximately 350,000 clones, and roughly 70% of these were observed just once. The ten largest clones represent about a tenth of the sample.

V is clipped by 5 bases and J by 2 bases, and the sequence between their germline boundaries is 13 bases long. The germline V gene supplies CDR1 MDHEN and CDR2 SYDVKM. The CDR3 covers 14 residues, taking in both the cysteine and the phenylalanine. Only the CDR3 DNA stays, 42 bases, in frame from base 1. The clonotype was recovered from a man aged 25-45 years in good health. Sequenced material: memory CD4+ T cells sorted from blood. Reading the label with the study, this specimen's cell subset or site is: CD45RA-negative fraction. The rearranged chain carries TRBV28 and TRBJ2-7; the D match is possibly TRBD1 or TRBD2, with 5 bases aligned in each. The CDR3 has the sequence CASSPRGPTYEQYF. The nucleotide sequence reads TGTGCCAGCAGTCCCCGGGGCCCTACCTACGAGCAGTACTTC. Beyond the CDR3, the reference TRBV28 and TRBJ2-7 genes provide the residues; the full variable domain reads: DVKVTQSSRYLVKRTGEKVFLECVQDMDHENMFWYRQDPGLGLRLIYFSYDVKMKEKGDIPEGYSVSREKKERFSLILESASTNQTSMYLCASSPRGPTYEQYFGPGTRLTVT.